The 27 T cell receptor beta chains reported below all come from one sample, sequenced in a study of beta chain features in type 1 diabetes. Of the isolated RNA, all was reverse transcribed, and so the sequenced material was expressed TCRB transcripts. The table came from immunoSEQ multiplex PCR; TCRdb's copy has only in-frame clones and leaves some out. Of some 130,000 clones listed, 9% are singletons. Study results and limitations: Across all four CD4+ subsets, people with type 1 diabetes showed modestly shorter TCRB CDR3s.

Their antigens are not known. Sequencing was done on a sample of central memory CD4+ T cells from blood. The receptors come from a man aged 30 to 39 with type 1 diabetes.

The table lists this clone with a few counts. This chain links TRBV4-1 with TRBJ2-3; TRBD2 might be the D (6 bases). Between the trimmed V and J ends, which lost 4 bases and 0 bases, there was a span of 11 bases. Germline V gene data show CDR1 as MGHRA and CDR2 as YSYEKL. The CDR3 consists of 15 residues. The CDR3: CASSPPAGSTDTQYF. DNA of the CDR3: TGCGCCAGCAGCCCCCCGGCGGGGAGCACAGATACGCAGTATTTT.

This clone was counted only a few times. In DNA form, the CDR3 reads TGTGCCAGCTCTTTAGGAGTGGCTAGCACAGATACGCAGTATTTT. Its protein product is CASSLGVASTDTQYF. V gene TRBV7-2 combines with J gene TRBJ2-3; D uncertain. The germline V and J ends were trimmed by 8 bases and 0 bases, with 15 bases remaining between them. CDR1 and CDR2 from the germline V gene are SGHTA and FQGNSA. This CDR3 is 15 amino acids long.

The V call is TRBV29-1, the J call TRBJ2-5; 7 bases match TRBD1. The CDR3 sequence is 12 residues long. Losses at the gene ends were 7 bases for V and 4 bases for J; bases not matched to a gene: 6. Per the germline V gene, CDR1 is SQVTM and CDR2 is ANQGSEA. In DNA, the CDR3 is TGCAGCGCCATAACAGGGGCAGAGACCCAGTACTTC. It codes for CSAITGAETQYF.

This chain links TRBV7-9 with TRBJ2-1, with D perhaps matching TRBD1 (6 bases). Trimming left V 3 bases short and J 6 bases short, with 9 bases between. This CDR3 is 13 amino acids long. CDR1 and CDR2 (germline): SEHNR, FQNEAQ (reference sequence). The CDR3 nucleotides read TGTGCCAGCAGCTTCAGGGGCTCCAATGAGCAGTTCTTC. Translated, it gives CASSFRGSNEQFF.

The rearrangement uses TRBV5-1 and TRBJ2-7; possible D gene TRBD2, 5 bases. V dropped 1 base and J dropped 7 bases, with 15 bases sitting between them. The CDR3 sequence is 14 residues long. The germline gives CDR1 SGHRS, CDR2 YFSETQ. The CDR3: CASSLLGSPGEQYF. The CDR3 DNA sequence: TGCGCCAGCAGCTTGCTCGGGTCCCCGGGGGAGCAGTACTTC.

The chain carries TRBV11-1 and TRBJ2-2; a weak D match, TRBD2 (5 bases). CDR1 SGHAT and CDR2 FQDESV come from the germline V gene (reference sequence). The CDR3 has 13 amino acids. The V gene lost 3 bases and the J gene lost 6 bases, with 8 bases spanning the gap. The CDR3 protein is CASSFKRAGELFF. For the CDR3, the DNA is TGTGCCAGCAGCTTTAAGAGGGCCGGGGAGCTGTTTTTT.

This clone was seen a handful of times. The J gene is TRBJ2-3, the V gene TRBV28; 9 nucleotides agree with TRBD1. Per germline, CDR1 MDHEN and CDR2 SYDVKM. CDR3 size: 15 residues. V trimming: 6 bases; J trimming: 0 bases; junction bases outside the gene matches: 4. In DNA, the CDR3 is TGTGCCAGCAGACCCGACAGGGGGAGCACAGATACGCAGTATTTT. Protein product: CASRPDRGSTDTQYF.

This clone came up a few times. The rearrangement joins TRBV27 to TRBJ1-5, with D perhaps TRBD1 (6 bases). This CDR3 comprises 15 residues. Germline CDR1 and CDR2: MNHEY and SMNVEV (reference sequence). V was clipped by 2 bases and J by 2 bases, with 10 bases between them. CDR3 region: CASSLTGQGNQPQHF. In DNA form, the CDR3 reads TGTGCCAGCAGTTTAACAGGGCAGGGCAATCAGCCCCAGCATTTT.

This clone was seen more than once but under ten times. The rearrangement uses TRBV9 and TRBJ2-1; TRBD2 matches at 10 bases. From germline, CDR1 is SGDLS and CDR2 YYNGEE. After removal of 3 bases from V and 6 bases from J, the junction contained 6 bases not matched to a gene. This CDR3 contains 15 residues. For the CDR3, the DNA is TGTGCCAGCAGCGCACAAGCGGGGGGGGGCAATGAGCAGTTCTTC. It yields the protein CASSAQAGGGNEQFF.

CDR3 amino acids: CSVERQAQETQYF. CDR3 DNA sequence: TGCAGCGTTGAACGACAGGCCCAAGAGACCCAGTACTTC. The chain joins TRBV29-1 to TRBJ2-5, with D perhaps TRBD1 (6 bases). This CDR3 is 13 amino acids long. V dropped 2 bases and J dropped 1 base, with 8 bases sitting between them. Germline-derived CDR1 and CDR2 are SQVTM and ANQGSEA. Full variable domain (outside the CDR3, taken from reference TRBV29-1 and TRBJ2-5): SAVISQKPSRDICQRGTSLTIQCQVDSQVTMMFWYRQQPGQSLTLIATANQGSEATYESGFVIDKFPISRPNLTFSTLTVSNMSPEDSSIYLCSVERQAQETQYFGPGTRLLVL.

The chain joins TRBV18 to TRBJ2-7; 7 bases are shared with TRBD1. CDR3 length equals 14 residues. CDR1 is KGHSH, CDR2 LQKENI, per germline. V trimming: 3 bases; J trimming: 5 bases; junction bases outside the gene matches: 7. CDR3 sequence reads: CASSPTGADHEQYF. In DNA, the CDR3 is TGTGCCAGCTCACCCACAGGGGCGGATCACGAGCAGTACTTC.

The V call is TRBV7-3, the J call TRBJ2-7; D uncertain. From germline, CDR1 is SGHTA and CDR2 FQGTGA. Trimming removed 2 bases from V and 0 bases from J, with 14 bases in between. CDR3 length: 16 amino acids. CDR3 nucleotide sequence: TGTGCCAGCAGCTTACATGCCGTCACCAGCTCCTACGAGCAGTACTTC. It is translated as CASSLHAVTSSYEQYF.

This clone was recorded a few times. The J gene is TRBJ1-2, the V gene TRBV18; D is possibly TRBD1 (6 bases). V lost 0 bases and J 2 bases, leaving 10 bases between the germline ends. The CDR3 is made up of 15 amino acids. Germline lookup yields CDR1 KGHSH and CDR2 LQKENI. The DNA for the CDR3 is TGTGCCAGCTCACCACCTTCCGGACAGAACTATGGCTACACCTTC. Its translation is CASSPPSGQNYGYTF.

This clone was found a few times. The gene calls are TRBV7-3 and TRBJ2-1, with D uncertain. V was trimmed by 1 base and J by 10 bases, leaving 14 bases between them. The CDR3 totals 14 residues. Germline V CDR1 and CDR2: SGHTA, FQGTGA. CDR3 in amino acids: CASSLNILGTEQFF. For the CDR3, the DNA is TGTGCCAGCAGCTTAAATATTCTGGGCACCGAGCAGTTCTTC.

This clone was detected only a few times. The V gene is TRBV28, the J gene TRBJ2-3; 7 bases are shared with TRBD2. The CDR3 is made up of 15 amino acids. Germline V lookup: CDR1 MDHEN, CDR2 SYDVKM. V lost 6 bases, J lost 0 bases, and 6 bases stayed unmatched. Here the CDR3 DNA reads TGTGCCAGCAGGAAAGCGGGATTCAGCACAGATACGCAGTATTTT. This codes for CASRKAGFSTDTQYF.

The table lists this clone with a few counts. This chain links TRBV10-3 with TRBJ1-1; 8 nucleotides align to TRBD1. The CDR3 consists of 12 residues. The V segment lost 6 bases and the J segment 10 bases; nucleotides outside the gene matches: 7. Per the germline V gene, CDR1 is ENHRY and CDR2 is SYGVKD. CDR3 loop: CAISSTGVSAFF. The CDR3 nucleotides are TGTGCCATCAGCTCGACAGGGGTGTCAGCTTTCTTT.

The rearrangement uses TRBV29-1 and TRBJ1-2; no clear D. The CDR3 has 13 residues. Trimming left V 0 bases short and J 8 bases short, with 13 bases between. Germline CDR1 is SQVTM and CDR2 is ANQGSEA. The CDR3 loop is CSVEEGGQKGYTF. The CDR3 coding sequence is TGCAGCGTTGAAGAGGGTGGGCAGAAAGGCTACACCTTC.

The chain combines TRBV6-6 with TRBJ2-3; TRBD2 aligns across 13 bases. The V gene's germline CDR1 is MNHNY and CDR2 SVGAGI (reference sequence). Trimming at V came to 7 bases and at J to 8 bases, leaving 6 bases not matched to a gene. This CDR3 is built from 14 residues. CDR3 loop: CASTRGLAGATQYF. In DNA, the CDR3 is TGTGCCAGCACTCGCGGACTAGCGGGGGCTACGCAGTATTTT.

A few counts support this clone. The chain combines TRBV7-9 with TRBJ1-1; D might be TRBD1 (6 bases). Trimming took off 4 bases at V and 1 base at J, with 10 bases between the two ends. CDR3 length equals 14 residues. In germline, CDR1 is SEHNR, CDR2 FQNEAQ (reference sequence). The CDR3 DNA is TGTGCCAGCAGCTCTTGGGGGCCGAACACTGAAGCTTTCTTT. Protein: CASSSWGPNTEAFF.

DNA for the CDR3: TGTGCCAGCAGCTTAACCCCCCGGGACACCTCTGGAAACACCATATATTTT. Protein sequence: CASSLTPRDTSGNTIYF. The chain recombines TRBV7-6 with TRBJ1-3; a possible D gene is TRBD1 (6 bases). Germline V gene sequence: CDR1 SGHVS, CDR2 FNYEAQ. V lost 2 bases, J lost 0 bases, and 14 bases lay in between. The length of the CDR3 is 17 residues.

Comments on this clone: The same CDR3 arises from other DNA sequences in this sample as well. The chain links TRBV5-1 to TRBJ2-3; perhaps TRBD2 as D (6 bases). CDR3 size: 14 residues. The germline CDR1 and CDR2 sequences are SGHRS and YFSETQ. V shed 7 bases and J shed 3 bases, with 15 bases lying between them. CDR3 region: CASRPGLVTDTQYF. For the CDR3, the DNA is TGCGCCAGCCGACCGGGACTTGTAACAGATACGCAGTATTTT.

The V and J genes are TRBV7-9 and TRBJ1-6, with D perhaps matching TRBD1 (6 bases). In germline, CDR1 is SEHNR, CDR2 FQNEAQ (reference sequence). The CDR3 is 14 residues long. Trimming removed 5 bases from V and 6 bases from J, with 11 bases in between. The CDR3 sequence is CASSKGHFNSPLHF. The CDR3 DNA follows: TGTGCCAGCAGCAAGGGACACTTTAATTCACCCCTCCACTTT.

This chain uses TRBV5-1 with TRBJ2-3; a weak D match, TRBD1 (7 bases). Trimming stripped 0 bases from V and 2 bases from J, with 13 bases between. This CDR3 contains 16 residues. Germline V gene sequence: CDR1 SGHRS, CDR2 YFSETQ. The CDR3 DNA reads TGCGCCAGCAGCTTGGAGTTCAGGGGGGCCACAGATACGCAGTATTTT. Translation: CASSLEFRGATDTQYF.

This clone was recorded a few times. CDR3 DNA: TGTGCCAGCAGCTTTTCGGGGGGGCCAGAGACCCAGTACTTC. Protein sequence: CASSFSGGPETQYF. V gene TRBV7-3 combines with J gene TRBJ2-5; 8 positions agree with TRBD2. V trimming: 3 bases; J trimming: 4 bases; junction bases outside the gene matches: 4. The CDR3 sequence is 14 residues long. Looked up from germline, CDR1 is SGHTA and CDR2 is FQGTGA.

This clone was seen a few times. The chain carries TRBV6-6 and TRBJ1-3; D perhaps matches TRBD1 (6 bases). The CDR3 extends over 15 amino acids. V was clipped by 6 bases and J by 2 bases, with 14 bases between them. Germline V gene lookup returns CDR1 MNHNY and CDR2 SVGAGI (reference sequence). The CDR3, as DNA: TGTGCCAGCAGCCTCGGCGGGGGCCCTGGAAACACCATATATTTT. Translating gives CASSLGGGPGNTIYF.

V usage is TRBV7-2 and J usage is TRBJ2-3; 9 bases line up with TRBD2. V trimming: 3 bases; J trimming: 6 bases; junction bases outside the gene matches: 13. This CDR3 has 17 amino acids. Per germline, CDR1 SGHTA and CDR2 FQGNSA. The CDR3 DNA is TGTGCCAGCAGCTTCGTTTTTGGGCGGGGGGGGTCCGATACGCAGTATTTT. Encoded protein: CASSFVFGRGGSDTQYF.

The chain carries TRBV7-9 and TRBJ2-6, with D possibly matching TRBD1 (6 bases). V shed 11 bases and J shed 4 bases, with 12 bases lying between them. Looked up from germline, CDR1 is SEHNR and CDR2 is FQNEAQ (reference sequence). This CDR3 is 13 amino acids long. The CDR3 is CAARGSGANVLTF. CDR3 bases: TGTGCCGCTAGGGGGTCAGGGGCCAACGTCCTGACTTTC.